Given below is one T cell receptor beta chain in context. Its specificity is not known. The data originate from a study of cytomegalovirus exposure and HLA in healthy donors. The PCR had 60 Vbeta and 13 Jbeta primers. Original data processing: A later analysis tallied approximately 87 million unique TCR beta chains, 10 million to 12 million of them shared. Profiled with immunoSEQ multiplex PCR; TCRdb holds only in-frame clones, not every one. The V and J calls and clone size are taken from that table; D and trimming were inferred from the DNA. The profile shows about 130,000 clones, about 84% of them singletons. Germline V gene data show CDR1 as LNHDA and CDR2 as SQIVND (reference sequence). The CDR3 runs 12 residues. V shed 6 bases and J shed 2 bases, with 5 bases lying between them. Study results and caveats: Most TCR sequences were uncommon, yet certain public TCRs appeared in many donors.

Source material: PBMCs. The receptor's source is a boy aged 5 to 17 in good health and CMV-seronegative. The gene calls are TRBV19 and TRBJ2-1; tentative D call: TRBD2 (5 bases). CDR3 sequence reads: CASSGAYNEQFF. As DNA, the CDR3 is TGTGCCAGTAGCGGGGCCTACAATGAGCAGTTCTTC.